The rows below give T cell receptor beta chains drawn from one sample of a study of blood T cells in healthy people across ages. Using its own MiXCR run on the 5' RACE reads, TCRdb lists one record per CDR3 protein. Here the sample spans 1 million or so distinct CDR3 sequences, around 27% being singletons. This sample also appeared in a second study, on T cells of mothers and their children.

Sequencing used blood. The receptors come from a girl aged 2-10 years in good health. The CDR3 runs from the conserved cysteine through the conserved F or W. The order of the fields is D gene, clone size, J gene, V gene, CDR3 DNA, CDR3 protein. D genes are given only for firm matches. Some rows mark clone size as missing; the rest say once, few, many or name a class of expanded clone.

. | . | TRBJ2-3 | TRBV7-8 | TGTGCCAGCAGCTTGGGCAGACGTCGGGGGGCGATCACAGATACGCAGTATTTT | CASSLGRRRGAITDTQYF
. | . | TRBJ1-2 | TRBV4-2 | TGTGCCAGCAGCCAAAATTGGTTCGGGGGCGCGGAAGGCTACACCTTC | CASSQNWFGGAEGYTF
. | . | TRBJ2-5 | TRBV27 | TGTGCCAGCAAGGAGGGGAACAGCCAAGAGACCCAGTACTTC | CASKEGNSQETQYF
TRBD1 | . | TRBJ2-7 | TRBV5-6 | TGTGCCAGCAGCTCTTCATGGAGACAGGGGGCCTACGAGCAGTACTTC | CASSSSWRQGAYEQYF
. | few | TRBJ1-1 | TRBV5-1 | TGCGCCAGCAGCTCCAAAACAGACAGGAACACTGAAGCTTTCTTT | CASSSKTDRNTEAFF
. | . | TRBJ1-4 | TRBV12-3/TRBV12-4 | TGTGCCAGCAGTTTAGTCGGGATGGGGGCAACTAATGAAAAACTGTTTTTT | CASSLVGMGATNEKLFF
TRBD1 | few | TRBJ2-5 | TRBV20-1 | TGCAGTGCTAGAGAGCAACCCAGGGGGGAGACCCAGTACTTC | CSAREQPRGETQYF
. | few | TRBJ2-3 | TRBV6-5 | TGTGCCAGCAGCACCCTGGACACAGATACGCAGTATTTT | CASSTLDTDTQYF
. | many | TRBJ2-7 | TRBV5-1 | TGCGCCAGCAGCCCGACCGGGATTCCCTACGAGCAGTACTTC | CASSPTGIPYEQYF
. | many | TRBJ2-5 | TRBV6-6 | TGTGCCAGCAGTTACCTTCAAGAGACCCAGTACTTC | CASSYLQETQYF
. | . | TRBJ2-7 | TRBV27 | TGTGCCAGCTCCTCCGGGTTTCTCTACGAGCAGTACTTC | CASSSGFLYEQYF
TRBD1 | . | TRBJ2-4 | TRBV12-3/TRBV12-4 | TGTGCCAGCAGTTTAGACAGGGGGTTAATCGGAGCCAAAAACATTCAGTACTTC | CASSLDRGLIGAKNIQYF
TRBD1 | few | TRBJ1-2 | TRBV7-9 | TGTGCCAGCAGCTTACAGACAGGGGTGGGCTACACCTTC | CASSLQTGVGYTF
. | few | TRBJ1-2 | TRBV5-6 | TGTGCCAGCAGACAACTTACAGGGACGGGTGGCTACACCTTC | CASRQLTGTGGYTF
TRBD1 | few | TRBJ2-5 | TRBV7-9 | TGTGCCAGCAGATCAAGGGGGCACCAAGAGACCCAGTACTTC | CASRSRGHQETQYF
TRBD2 | . | TRBJ2-1 | TRBV9 | TGTGCCAGCAGCGCACCAGGGGTAGCGGGGCGGAATGAGCAGTTCTTC | CASSAPGVAGRNEQFF
. | . | TRBJ2-7 | TRBV14 | TGTGCCAGCAGCCCTTTCATCGCCTCCTACGAGCAGTACTTC | CASSPFIASYEQYF